These 5 T cell receptor beta chains share one sample of origin, sequenced in a study of T cells in Graves' hyperthyroidism and ophthalmopathy. Amplified TCR beta CDR3 regions derived from RNA transcripts. The HTBI primer set drove a first-round RT-PCR of the TCR CDR3. TCRdb re-called the multiplex PCR reads through MiXCR, storing one row per CDR3 protein. The repertoire includes 500,000 to 800,000 distinct CDR3 sequences, over 40% of them detected once, and under 8.5% sits in the top ten. Sequenced material: peripheral blood or thyroid tissue (not recorded which). The source is an adult man with Graves' disease, either hyperthyroidism or ophthalmopathy (not recorded which).

As regards this clonotype: One end of the junction is discordant with germline, which a read error may explain. The chain links TRBV9 to TRBJ1-4, with TRBD1 matching 7 bases. Germline V gene data show CDR1 as SGDLS and CDR2 as YYNGEE. There are 15 residues in the CDR3. This chain's CDR3 is CASSVGDSINVKLFF. The CDR3 region has the DNA TGTGCCAGCAGCGTAGGGGACAGCATTAATGTAAAACTGTTTTTT.

The chain carries TRBV25-1 and TRBJ2-5; 7 bases are shared with TRBD1. This CDR3 spans 16 amino acids. Germline loops: CDR1 MGHDK, CDR2 SYGVNS. Trimming took 7 bases from V and 2 from J; bases not matched to a gene: 13. The CDR3 here is CASILRQGKGQETQYF. CDR3 coding DNA: TGTGCCAGCATCTTACGACAGGGAAAGGGGCAAGAGACCCAGTACTTC.

This clonotype was found many times. The chain uses TRBV7-8 and TRBJ1-5; D is ambiguous. The CDR3 length is 15 residues. CDR1 and CDR2 (germline): SGHVS, FQNEAQ. Trimming stripped 1 base from V and 4 bases from J, with 11 bases between. This CDR3 reads CASSLDLRPNQPQHF. CDR3 DNA sequence: TGTGCCAGCAGCTTAGATCTACGGCCAAATCAGCCCCAGCATTTT.

There are a few counts of this clonotype. V is TRBV20-1 and J is TRBJ1-2; the D is unclear. The V gene's germline CDR1 is DFQATT and CDR2 SNEGSKA (reference sequence). V lost 1 base and J 3 bases, leaving 12 bases between the germline ends. This CDR3 is built from 14 residues. The CDR3 is CSARVGQPDYGYTF. The CDR3 bases are TGCAGTGCTAGAGTAGGGCAGCCAGACTATGGCTACACCTTC.

The genes are TRBV25-1 and TRBJ1-2; the D gene is possibly TRBD1 (6 bases). The V end was cut by 0 bases, the J end by 2 bases, with 10 bases between. Germline V CDR1 and CDR2: MGHDK, SYGVNS. CDR3 length equals 15 residues. The CDR3 nucleotides are TGTGCCAGCAGTGAATACGGACAGCAGAACTATGGCTACACCTTC. Translating it yields CASSEYGQQNYGYTF.